This TCR beta chain was identified in a study of T cells in Graves' hyperthyroidism and ophthalmopathy. Amplification of TCR beta CDR3 regions used RNA as the template. RT-PCR in the first round (using the HTBI primer set) targeted the TCR CDR3. TCRdb fed the multiplex PCR reads into MiXCR, producing one record per CDR3 protein. The sample lists over 200,000 distinct CDR3 sequences; 17% were seen once. The CDR3 sequence is 13 residues long. The V end lost 5 bases, the J end lost 6 bases, and 10 bases lay between the germline ends. This chain uses TRBV12-3 or TRBV12-4 with TRBJ2-2; D ambiguous. This clonotype was obtained from a man over 45 with Graves' hyperthyroidism. Sequencing used blood. The CDR3 loop is CASSRSRAGELFF. The CDR3 bases are TGTGCCAGCAGTCGGAGTAGGGCCGGGGAGCTGTTTTTT.